A single sample gave rise to the 10 T cell receptor beta chains below, sequenced in a study of cytomegalovirus exposure and HLA in healthy donors. Both 60 Vbeta primers and 13 Jbeta primers went into the PCR. Here immunoSEQ multiplex PCR was the method, and the copy in TCRdb shows in-frame clones only, minus some. The table shows around 200,000 clones, with around 79% occurring only once. The sequenced sample was PBMCs. Source of these receptors: a girl aged 2-10 years in good health and CMV-seronegative.

V and J are TRBV2 and TRBJ2-3; TRBD2 is a possible D gene (5 bases). The CDR3 is made up of 18 amino acids. Germline CDR1 and CDR2: SNHLY and FYNNEI. V lost 4 bases, J lost 4 bases, and 24 bases lay in between. The chain's CDR3 is CASSGLTVAGLVADTQYF. In DNA form, the CDR3 reads TGTGCCAGCAGTGGTCTTACTGTCGCGGGTCTTGTGGCAGATACGCAGTATTTT. Filled out from reference TRBV2 and TRBJ2-3, the complete variable domain reads EPEVTQTPSHQVTQMGQEVILRCVPISNHLYFYWYRQILGQKVEFLVSFYNNEISEKSEIFDDQFSVERPDGSNFTLKIRSTKLEDSAMYFCASSGLTVAGLVADTQYFGPGTRLTVL.

The chain is built from TRBV6-1 and TRBJ1-2, with unresolved D. CDR1 is MNHNS and CDR2 is SASEGT in the germline V gene. The CDR3 runs 14 residues. V was cut by 5 bases and J by 4 bases, with 14 bases left in between. The CDR3 is CASSPRQDGYGYTF. The CDR3 DNA follows: TGTGCCAGCAGTCCCCGGCAGGATGGCTATGGCTACACCTTC.

The V gene is TRBV6-6, the J gene TRBJ1-5; 7 positions agree with TRBD1. This CDR3 region has 15 residues. The germline V gene has CDR1 MNHNY and CDR2 SVGAGI (reference sequence). The V segment lost 6 bases and the J segment 5 bases; nucleotides outside the gene matches: 10. The CDR3 sequence is CASSTGTDDYQPQHF. DNA for the CDR3: TGTGCCAGCAGCACCGGGACAGACGATTATCAGCCCCAGCATTTT.

The sample holds one count of this clone. The gene calls are TRBV25-1 and TRBJ2-5; 11 bases match TRBD1. The J call may be faulty, since TRBJ2-7 better matches the DNA end. The CDR3 loop spans 16 amino acids. CDR1 is MGHDK, CDR2 SYGVNS, per germline. Here the CDR3 reads CASTSPRTGGGYEQYF. As DNA, the CDR3 is TGTGCCAGCACCAGCCCCCGGACAGGGGGCGGCTACGAGCAGTACTTC.

This clone has only one observation. The V call is TRBV14, the J call TRBJ2-1; 12 nucleotides line up with TRBD2. The junction had 14 bases not matched to a gene; V was cut back by 3 bases and J by 8 bases. The CDR3 spans 18 residues. The germline CDR1 and CDR2 sequences are SGHDN and FVKESK. The CDR3 spells CASSHLIRSSGGAYEQFF. In DNA form, the CDR3 reads TGTGCCAGCAGCCACCTGATTCGCTCTAGCGGGGGGGCCTATGAGCAGTTCTTC.

The chain links TRBV7-2 to TRBJ1-3; unclear D gene. The CDR3 length is 17 residues. Between the trimmed V and J ends, which lost 1 base and 3 bases, there was a span of 16 bases. CDR1 and CDR2 from the germline V gene are SGHTA and FQGNSA. The CDR3 loop reads CASSLDLGPRRGNTIYF. The CDR3 DNA reads as TGTGCCAGCAGCTTAGATCTGGGTCCTAGGCGTGGAAACACCATATATTTT.

This chain links TRBV29-1 with TRBJ2-5; D is possibly TRBD1 (5 bases). There are 10 residues in the CDR3. Trimming shortened V by 7 bases and J by 4 bases, and 7 bases separated the two germline ends. The germline V gene has CDR1 SQVTM and CDR2 ANQGSEA. CDR3 DNA sequence: TGCAGCGGGGGCACAGAGACCCAGTACTTC. Translated: CSGGTETQYF.

This chain links TRBV4-2 with TRBJ2-1; perhaps TRBD2 as D (6 bases). Germline V CDR1 and CDR2: LGHNA, YNFKEQ. V was cut by 0 bases and J by 6 bases, with 9 bases left in between. The CDR3 has 14 amino acids. Here the CDR3 DNA reads TGTGCCAGCAGCCAAGAAACTAGCTTCAATGAGCAGTTCTTC. Translated, it gives CASSQETSFNEQFF.

The J gene is TRBJ2-7, the V gene TRBV5-5, with D perhaps matching TRBD1 (5 bases). The CDR3 contains 13 residues. Between the trimmed V and J ends, which lost 7 bases and 3 bases, there was a span of 14 bases. In germline, CDR1 is SGHKS, CDR2 YYEKEE (reference sequence). This CDR3 reads CASERTGYYEQYF. The CDR3 DNA sequence: TGTGCCAGCGAGCGAACAGGCTACTACGAGCAGTACTTC.

The V gene is TRBV6-1, the J gene TRBJ1-5, with TRBD1 matching 7 bases. Germline V gene sequence: CDR1 MNHNS, CDR2 SASEGT. V gave up 6 bases and J gave up 2 bases; unmatched junction bases: 7. The CDR3 has 15 residues. In DNA, the CDR3 is TGTGCCAGCAGCGCAGCCACAGGGGGCAATCAGCCCCAGCATTTT. It codes for CASSAATGGNQPQHF.